This T cell receptor (beta chain) is from a study of CD8 T cells in ankylosing spondylitis. This clonotype turned up a few times. Antigen unknown. Notes on the study in general: Ankylosing spondylitis blood appeared to carry a characteristic TCR beta motif of roughly eight highly homologous variants. Prior literature has documented some motif variants in synovial fluid and blood from reactive arthritis. Disease-linked clones were found to be CD8+ and relatively rare in peripheral blood.

Library preparation for TCR beta used quantitative 5'-RACE with molecular barcodes. TCRdb reprocessed the 5' RACE reads with MiXCR, giving one entry per CDR3 protein. The sample has 200,000 to 250,000 distinct CDR3 sequences; roughly 24% are singletons. The CDR3 runs to 11 residues. The V gene's germline CDR1 is ENHRY and CDR2 SYGVKD. V was cut by 4 bases and J by 8 bases, with 8 bases left in between. Material: blood, either unsorted or a sorted T cell fraction (not recorded which). This receptor was obtained from a male donor with ankylosing spondylitis or in good health (not recorded which). The chain uses TRBV10-3 and TRBJ1-1, with no clear D. In DNA form, the CDR3 reads TGTGCCATCAGTGGAGGGATGGAAGCTTTCTTT. It is translated as CAISGGMEAFF.